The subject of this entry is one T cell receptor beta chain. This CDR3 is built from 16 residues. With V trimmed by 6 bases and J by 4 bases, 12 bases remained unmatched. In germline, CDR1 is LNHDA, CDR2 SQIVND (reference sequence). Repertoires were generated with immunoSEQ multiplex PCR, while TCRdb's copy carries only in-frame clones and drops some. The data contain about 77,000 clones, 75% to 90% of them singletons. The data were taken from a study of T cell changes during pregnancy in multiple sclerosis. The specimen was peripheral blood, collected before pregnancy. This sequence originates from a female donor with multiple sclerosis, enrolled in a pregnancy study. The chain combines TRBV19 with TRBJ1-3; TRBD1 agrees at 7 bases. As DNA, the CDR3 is TGTGCCAGTAGACCCCATCGACAGGGCGTCGGAAACACCATATATTTT. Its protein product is CASRPHRQGVGNTIYF. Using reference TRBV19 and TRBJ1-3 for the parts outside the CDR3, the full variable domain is DGGITQSPKYLFRKEGQNVTLSCEQNLNHDAMYWYRQDPGQGLRLIYYSQIVNDFQKGDIAEGYSVSREKKESFPLTVTSAQKNPTAFYLCASRPHRQGVGNTIYFGEGSWLTVV.